This T cell receptor beta chain was sequenced in a study of blood T cell repertoires in COVID-19. Across the whole study: Collection of acute and convalescent COVID-19 samples took place in the United States, Italy and Spain. T cells, B-cell-depleted T cells, or PBMCs supplied cDNA or gDNA.

V dropped 3 bases and J dropped 1 base, with 10 bases sitting between them. Per the germline V gene, CDR1 is MNHNS and CDR2 is SASEGT. This CDR3 spans 14 amino acids. As originally analysed: Amplification with reference gene primers provided the estimates of nucleated cell counts. Some clones are missing from TCRdb's copy, which holds only in-frame ones; the method was immunoSEQ multiplex PCR. The V and J calls and the clone size are those of that table, but D and trimming were determined from the DNA. The table records around 130,000 clones, 86% of them present only once. Specimen: peripheral blood. This receptor was taken from a woman aged 50 to 65 who had recovered from COVID-19. This rearrangement joins TRBV6-1 to TRBJ2-7, with a possible D match to TRBD2 (6 bases). This chain's CDR3 is CASSDLGGSYEQYF. The CDR3 DNA reads as TGTGCCAGCAGTGATCTGGGGGGATCCTACGAGCAGTACTTC.